This T cell receptor beta chain came from a study of OX40 agonist ivuxolimab in advanced cancers. The data were produced by immunoSEQ multiplex PCR, yet TCRdb's version contains in-frame clones alone and is incomplete. Of tens of thousands of clones in the sample, 85% were seen once. The V end was cut by 2 bases, the J end by 1 base, with 2 bases between. The germline V gene encodes CDR1 SEHNR and CDR2 FQNEAQ (reference sequence). This CDR3 is 13 amino acids long. The clonotype was recovered from an adult with an advanced solid tumor such as melanoma, head and neck, liver or kidney cancer. Sample: CD4+ or CD8+ T cells sorted from blood, taken in a trial of the OX40 agonist ivuxolimab. The genes are TRBV7-9 and TRBJ2-2; no reliable D call. The CDR3 nucleotides are TGTGCCAGCAGCTTACTGAACACCGGGGAGCTGTTTTTT. Translated: CASSLLNTGELFF. The whole variable domain, remainder taken from reference TRBV7-9 and TRBJ2-2, is DTGVSQNPRHKITKRGQNVTFRCDPISEHNRLYWYRQTLGQGPEFLTYFQNEAQLEKSRLLSDRFSAERPKGSFSTLEIQRTEQGDSAMYLCASSLLNTGELFFGEGSRLTVL.